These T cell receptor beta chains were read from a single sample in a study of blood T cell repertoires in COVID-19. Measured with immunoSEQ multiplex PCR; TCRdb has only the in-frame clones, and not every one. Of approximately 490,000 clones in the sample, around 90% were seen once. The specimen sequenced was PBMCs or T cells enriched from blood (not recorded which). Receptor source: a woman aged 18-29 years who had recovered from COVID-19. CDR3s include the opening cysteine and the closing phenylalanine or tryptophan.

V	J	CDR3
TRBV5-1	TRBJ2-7	CASSLEGQGTSYEQYF
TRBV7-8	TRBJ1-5	CASSPRLRQPQHF
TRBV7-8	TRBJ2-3	CASSGGTPISTDTQYF
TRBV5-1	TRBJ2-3	CASSVEAGVSTDTQYF
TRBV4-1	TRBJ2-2	CASSLLFPGLDTGELFF
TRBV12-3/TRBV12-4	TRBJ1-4	CASSSTGAGKLFF
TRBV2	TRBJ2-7	CASSGRRTGEQYF
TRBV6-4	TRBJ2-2	CASSDSASGGNTGELFF
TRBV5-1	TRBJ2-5	CASSTNGGQETQYF
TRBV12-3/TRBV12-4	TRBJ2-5	CASSYVRQETQYF
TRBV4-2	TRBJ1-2	CASSQEGVGASNYGYTF